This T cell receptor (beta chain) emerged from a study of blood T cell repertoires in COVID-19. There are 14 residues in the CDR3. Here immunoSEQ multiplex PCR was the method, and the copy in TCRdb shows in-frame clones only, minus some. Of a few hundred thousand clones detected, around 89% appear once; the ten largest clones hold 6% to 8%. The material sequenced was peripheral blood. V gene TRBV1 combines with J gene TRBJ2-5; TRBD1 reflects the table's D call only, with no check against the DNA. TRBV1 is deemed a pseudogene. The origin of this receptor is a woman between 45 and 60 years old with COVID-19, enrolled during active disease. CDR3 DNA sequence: TGCACCAGCAACGACAGGGGGCGGCTGGAGACCCAGTACTTC. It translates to CTSNDRGRLETQYF.